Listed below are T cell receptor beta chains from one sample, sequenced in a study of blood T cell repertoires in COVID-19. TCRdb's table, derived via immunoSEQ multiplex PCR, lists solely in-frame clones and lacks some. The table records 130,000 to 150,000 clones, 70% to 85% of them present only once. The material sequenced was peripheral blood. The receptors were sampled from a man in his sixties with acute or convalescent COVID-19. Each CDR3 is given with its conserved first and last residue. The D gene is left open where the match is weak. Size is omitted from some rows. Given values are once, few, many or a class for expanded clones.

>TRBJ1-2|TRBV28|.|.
CASSPTSDQGNGYTF
TGTGCCAGCAGCCCAACCTCTGACCAGGGAAATGGCTACACCTTC
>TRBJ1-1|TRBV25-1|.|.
CASGLGNTEAFF
TGTGCCAGCGGACTGGGGAACACTGAAGCTTTCTTT
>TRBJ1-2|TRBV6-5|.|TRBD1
CASSLTGPDYGYTF
TGTGCCAGCAGCCTGACAGGGCCTGACTATGGCTACACCTTC
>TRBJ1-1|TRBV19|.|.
CASTRVPSWTEAFF
TGTGCCAGTACGCGGGTCCCATCATGGACTGAAGCTTTCTTT
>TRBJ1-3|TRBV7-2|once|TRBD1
CASSSGTGTGNTIYF
TGTGCCAGCAGCTCCGGGACAGGGACTGGAAACACCATATATTTT
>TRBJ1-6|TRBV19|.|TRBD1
CASRPGQGGLAPLHF
TGTGCCAGTAGACCAGGACAGGGTGGGTTGGCACCCCTCCACTTT
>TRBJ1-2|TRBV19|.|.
CASSIDTTDGYTF
TGTGCCAGTAGTATAGATACCACAGATGGCTACACCTTC
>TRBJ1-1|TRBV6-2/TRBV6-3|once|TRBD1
CASSYPPRTGPEAFF
TGTGCCAGCAGTTACCCGCCACGGACAGGGCCTGAAGCTTTCTTT
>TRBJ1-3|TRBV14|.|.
CASSQAGGGSGNTIYF
TGTGCCAGCAGCCAAGCTGGCGGAGGCTCTGGAAACACCATATATTTT
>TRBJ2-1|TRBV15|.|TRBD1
CATSRDQPGQGAGNEQFF
TGTGCCACCAGCAGAGATCAGCCGGGACAGGGGGCCGGCAATGAGCAGTTCTTC
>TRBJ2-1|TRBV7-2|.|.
CASSFGSQVGNEQFF
TGTGCCAGCAGTTTTGGTTCGCAGGTTGGGAATGAGCAGTTCTTC
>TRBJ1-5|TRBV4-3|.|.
CASSQEAGPNQPQHF
TGCGCCAGCAGCCAAGAAGCAGGGCCTAATCAGCCCCAGCATTTT
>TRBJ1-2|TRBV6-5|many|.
CASRKEAEVAGYTF
TGTGCCAGCAGGAAGGAGGCAGAAGTTGCTGGCTACACCTTC
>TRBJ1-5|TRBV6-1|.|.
CASSEAGGPYQPQHF
TGTGCCAGCAGTGAAGCGGGAGGCCCTTATCAGCCCCAGCATTTT
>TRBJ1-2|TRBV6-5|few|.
CASSSPTANSYGYTF
TGTGCCAGCAGCTCCCCGACAGCCAATTCGTATGGCTACACCTTC
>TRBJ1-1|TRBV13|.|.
CASSSQRGGAFF
TGTGCCAGCAGCTCGCAAAGGGGGGGGGCTTTCTTT
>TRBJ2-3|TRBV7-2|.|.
CASRAVATDTQYF
TGTGCCAGCAGGGCGGTTGCCACAGATACGCAGTATTTT
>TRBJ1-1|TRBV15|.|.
CATSSSGLTEAFF
TGTGCCACCAGCAGTTCAGGGTTGACTGAAGCTTTCTTT
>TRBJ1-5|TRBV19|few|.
CASTSLGRGAQYSNQPQHF
TGTGCCAGTACCTCCCTGGGGCGGGGGGCCCAGTATAGCAATCAGCCCCAGCATTTT
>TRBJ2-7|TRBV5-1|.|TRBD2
CASSNGLAGGREQYF
TGCGCCAGCAGCAACGGACTAGCGGGAGGGAGGGAGCAGTACTTC
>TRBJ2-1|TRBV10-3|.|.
CAIRETGTYNEQFF
TGTGCCATCAGGGAAACGGGGACCTACAATGAGCAGTTCTTC
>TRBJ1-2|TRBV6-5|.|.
CASSYSPRAPNYGYTF
TGTGCCAGCAGTTACTCCCCCAGGGCCCCTAACTATGGCTACACCTTC
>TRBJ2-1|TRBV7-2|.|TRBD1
CASSYTGTAFYEQFF
TGTGCCAGCAGCTACACCGGGACAGCGTTTTATGAGCAGTTCTTC